The 32 T cell receptor beta chains below all came from one sample that was sequenced in a study of blood T cell repertoires in COVID-19 (TCRdb year 2020). Receptors were amplified or captured by the immunoSEQ multiplex PCR assay. The table comes from immuneACCESS by way of TCRdb, which keeps in-frame sequences with V and J called. Part of the clones is missing from these tables; in studies checked, under half for an unresolved V gene and the rest for unknown reasons. The sample profile shows about 210,000 clones; approximately 85% of them were found once. About 2.4% of the sample is in the top ten clones. The sample taken for sequencing was peripheral blood. The receptor set was obtained from a woman aged 70 to 79 with COVID-19, enrolled during active disease.

The chain employs TRBV7-2 and TRBJ2-4; D unresolved. V lost 5 bases to trimming and J lost 0 bases, with 8 bases between them. The V gene's germline CDR1 is SGHTA and CDR2 FQGNSA. The CDR3 length is 14 residues. CDR3 sequence: CASSTPLAKNIQYF. CDR3 coding DNA: TGTGCCAGCAGCACTCCTCTAGCCAAAAACATTCAGTACTTC.

The V gene is TRBV7-9, the J gene TRBJ1-4, with D tentatively TRBD1 (5 bases). This CDR3 spans 14 amino acids. Germline-derived CDR1 and CDR2 are SEHNR and FQNEAQ (reference sequence). V was pared by 4 bases and J by 3 bases, with 9 bases between. DNA of the CDR3: TGTGCCAGCAGCTGGCCGGGGGCTAATGAAAAACTGTTTTTT. Its protein is CASSWPGANEKLFF. Variable domain in full (rest from reference TRBV7-9 and TRBJ1-4): DTGVSQNPRHKITKRGQNVTFRCDPISEHNRLYWYRQTLGQGPEFLTYFQNEAQLEKSRLLSDRFSAERPKGSFSTLEIQRTEQGDSAMYLCASSWPGANEKLFFGSGTQLSVL.

The chain employs TRBV21-1 and TRBJ2-5; the DNA was not compared with TRBD1, the D call given in the table. TRBV21-1 is annotated as a pseudogene. The CDR3 is 16 amino acids. The CDR3 nucleotides are TGTGCCAGCAGCAAAGGCTTTCGGCAGGGGAAAGAGACCCAGTACTTC. Encoded protein: CASSKGFRQGKETQYF.

The chain carries TRBV5-1 and TRBJ1-6; D is uncertain. Trimming removed 2 bases from V and 8 bases from J, with 8 bases in between. Per germline, CDR1 SGHRS and CDR2 YFSETQ. This CDR3 comprises 13 residues. CDR3 coding DNA: TGCGCCAGCAGCTTATCAGGTTATTCACCCCTCCACTTT. Amino acids: CASSLSGYSPLHF. Full variable domain (rest looked up from reference TRBV5-1 and TRBJ1-6): KAGVTQTPRYLIKTRGQQVTLSCSPISGHRSVSWYQQTPGQGLQFLFEYFSETQRNKGNFPGRFSGRQFSNSRSEMNVSTLELGDSALYLCASSLSGYSPLHFGNGTRLTVT.

DNA for the CDR3: TGTGCCAGCAGTTACCGCACTAGCGGGGCCCCTGACCAGTACTTC. As protein: CASSYRTSGAPDQYF. The chain has TRBV6-5 and TRBJ2-5; 10 bases agree with TRBD2. CDR3 length equals 15 residues. Germline assignment: CDR1 MNHEY and CDR2 SVGAGI. J lost 10 bases, V lost 2 bases, and 10 bases had no gene match.

V is TRBV5-4 and J is TRBJ1-2; 9 bases are shared with TRBD1. This CDR3 is 15 amino acids long. The V gene's germline CDR1 is SGHNT and CDR2 YYREEE (reference sequence). With 4 bases clipped from V and 6 bases from J, the junction kept 10 bases outside the gene matches. The CDR3: CASSGNRGQYDGYTF. The CDR3, as DNA: TGTGCCAGCAGCGGGAACAGGGGGCAGTACGATGGCTACACCTTC.

The rearrangement links TRBV6-5 to TRBJ1-2; D possibly corresponds to TRBD1 (6 bases). CDR1 and CDR2 (germline): MNHEY, SVGAGI. The CDR3 is 14 amino acids. V was pared by 6 bases and J by 8 bases, with 19 bases between. CDR3 in amino acids: CASSRRDRGSGYTF. The CDR3 DNA reads as TGTGCCAGCAGCCGACGGGATAGGGGGTCAGGCTACACCTTC.

The sample holds one count of this clone. This chain uses TRBV12-3 or TRBV12-4 with TRBJ1-1; D is unresolved. The CDR3 totals 12 residues. Trimming shortened V by 4 bases and J by 6 bases, and 9 bases separated the two germline ends. For the CDR3, the DNA is TGTGCCAGCAGTTACTCGAGGGCTGAAGCTTTCTTT. Amino acid sequence: CASSYSRAEAFF.

This chain joins TRBV15 and TRBJ1-2, with 8 bases fitting TRBD1. Per germline, CDR1 LNHNV and CDR2 YYDKDF (reference sequence). The CDR3 is 15 amino acids. Trimming at V came to 1 base and at J to 3 bases, leaving 4 bases not matched to a gene. The CDR3 loop is CATSRALTGDYGYTF. The DNA of the CDR3 is TGTGCCACCAGCAGAGCCCTGACAGGGGACTATGGCTACACCTTC.

The rearrangement uses TRBV6-5 and TRBJ2-2; 7 bases map to TRBD1. Looked up from germline, CDR1 is MNHEY and CDR2 is SVGAGI. The V segment lost 6 bases and the J segment 6 bases; nucleotides outside the gene matches: 4. The CDR3 totals 13 residues. The CDR3 nucleotides are TGTGCCAGCAGACTCACAGGGGCCGGGGAGCTGTTTTTT. This translates into CASRLTGAGELFF.

This sequence joins TRBV7-9 and TRBJ1-2, with TRBD1 identical over 9 bases. The junction had 9 bases not matched to a gene; V was cut back by 5 bases and J by 8 bases. This CDR3 region has 14 residues. Germline V CDR1 and CDR2: SEHNR, FQNEAQ (reference sequence). CDR3 bases: TGTGCCAGCAGCCGAATAGGACAGGGGCAAGGCTACACCTTC. Amino acid sequence: CASSRIGQGQGYTF.

The chain couples TRBV7-9 to TRBJ2-1; D ambiguous. The CDR3 spans 14 residues. Germline V gene lookup returns CDR1 SEHNR and CDR2 FQNEAQ (reference sequence). V was cut by 1 base and J by 6 bases, with 10 bases left in between. CDR3 bases: TGTGCCAGCAGCTTAGGCCAGGATATCAATGAGCAGTTCTTC. This encodes CASSLGQDINEQFF. Full variable domain (remainder filled in from reference TRBV7-9 and TRBJ2-1): DTGVSQNPRHKITKRGQNVTFRCDPISEHNRLYWYRQTLGQGPEFLTYFQNEAQLEKSRLLSDRFSAERPKGSFSTLEIQRTEQGDSAMYLCASSLGQDINEQFFGPGTRLTVL.

V and J are TRBV4-2 and TRBJ1-2, with 7 positions matching TRBD1. This CDR3 is 16 amino acids long. Losses at the gene ends were 0 bases for V and 8 bases for J; bases not matched to a gene: 12. CDR1 is LGHNA, CDR2 YNFKEQ, per germline. This CDR3 is CASSQEGLGDRSGYTF. DNA of the CDR3: TGTGCCAGCAGCCAAGAAGGTTTAGGGGACAGATCCGGCTACACCTTC.

The chain couples TRBV5-5 to TRBJ2-1; 8 nucleotides line up with TRBD1. The J segment lost 4 bases and the V segment lost 4 bases, leaving 7 bases of the junction unmatched. Germline V gene data show CDR1 as SGHKS and CDR2 as YYEKEE (reference sequence). The CDR3 runs 15 residues. CDR3 nucleotides: TGTGCCAGCAGCCTAGGACAGGGACCATACAATGAGCAGTTCTTC. It codes for CASSLGQGPYNEQFF.

The rearrangement links TRBV5-1 to TRBJ1-5, with 7 nucleotides matching TRBD1. The germline CDR1 and CDR2 sequences are SGHRS and YFSETQ. The CDR3 is 15 residues long. V trimming: 4 bases; J trimming: 4 bases; junction bases outside the gene matches: 8. DNA for the CDR3: TGCGCCAGCAGCGAAGGGGGGACAGCTAATCAGCCCCAGCATTTT. Translation: CASSEGGTANQPQHF. Supplemented by reference TRBV5-1 and TRBJ1-5, the full variable domain reads KAGVTQTPRYLIKTRGQQVTLSCSPISGHRSVSWYQQTPGQGLQFLFEYFSETQRNKGNFPGRFSGRQFSNSRSEMNVSTLELGDSALYLCASSEGGTANQPQHFGDGTRLSIL.

V is TRBV7-9 and J is TRBJ1-4, with D hard to call. With 4 bases removed from V and 8 bases from J, the gap between germline ends came to 14 bases. CDR1 and CDR2 (germline): SEHNR, FQNEAQ (reference sequence). CDR3 length: 14 residues. The CDR3: CASSSLYWREKLFF. The CDR3 DNA reads as TGTGCCAGCAGCTCCCTTTACTGGAGGGAAAAACTGTTTTTT.

The V and J genes are TRBV20-1 and TRBJ2-1; D call uncertain. Germline-derived CDR1 and CDR2 are DFQATT and SNEGSKA (reference sequence). Deletions cut 1 base from V and 9 bases from J, with 7 bases between. This CDR3 is 11 amino acids long. In DNA form, the CDR3 reads TGCAGTGCTAGAGTAGCTACTGAGCAGTTCTTC. This encodes CSARVATEQFF.

The genes are TRBV18 and TRBJ1-2; TRBD1 matches at 8 bases. The junction had 9 bases not matched to a gene; V was cut back by 5 bases and J by 4 bases. Germline V gene lookup returns CDR1 KGHSH and CDR2 LQKENI. The CDR3 runs to 15 residues. The CDR3 spells CASSISDRALYGYTF. In DNA form, the CDR3 reads TGTGCCAGCTCAATCTCGGACAGGGCCCTCTATGGCTACACCTTC.

The chain links TRBV18 to TRBJ2-3; the match to TRBD2 covers 10 bases. Germline trimming cut 6 bases from V and 0 bases from J; bases unmatched to any gene: 9. The germline gives CDR1 KGHSH, CDR2 LQKENI. This CDR3 is 17 amino acids long. CDR3 DNA: TGTGCCAGCTCCCAGAGGACTAGCGGACAAAGCACAGATACGCAGTATTTT. As protein: CASSQRTSGQSTDTQYF.

CDR3 protein: CASSLGQGGEQYF. Written as DNA, the CDR3 is TGTGCCAGCAGCTTGGGACAGGGTGGCGAGCAGTACTTC. This chain links TRBV5-6 with TRBJ2-7, with 7 bases identical to TRBD1. V dropped 0 bases and J dropped 6; count of bases not matched to a gene: 3. The germline gives CDR1 SGHDT, CDR2 YYEEEE. The CDR3 sequence is 13 residues long.

CDR3 sequence: CASTLDTSWGTEAFF. In DNA, the CDR3 is TGTGCCAGCACCCTGGACACTTCCTGGGGCACTGAAGCTTTCTTT. This chain uses TRBV11-1 with TRBJ1-1, with D perhaps TRBD1 (5 bases). V dropped 7 bases and J dropped 4 bases, with 19 bases sitting between them. The CDR3 length is 15 residues. CDR1 SGHAT and CDR2 FQDESV come from the germline V gene (reference sequence).

The V gene is TRBV12-3 or TRBV12-4, the J gene TRBJ1-3, with D maybe TRBD1 (5 bases). Trimming cost V 6 bases and J 0 bases, with 6 bases left between them. This CDR3 comprises 13 residues. CDR3 nucleotide sequence: TGTGCCAGCAGCCAGGGCTCTGGAAACACCATATATTTT. It specifies CASSQGSGNTIYF.

The genes are TRBV29-1 and TRBJ1-1, with a tentative D call TRBD1 (6 bases). Germline CDR1 and CDR2: SQVTM and ANQGSEA. The CDR3 runs to 15 residues. Trimming removed 2 bases from V and 0 bases from J, with 13 bases in between. In DNA form, the CDR3 reads TGCAGCGTTGAACCAGGGGACATCTTGAACACTGAAGCTTTCTTT. Its protein is CSVEPGDILNTEAFF.

The chain carries TRBV19 and TRBJ1-3; 7 positions agree with TRBD1. V lost 9 bases to trimming and J lost 0 bases; unmatched junction nucleotides: 8. The CDR3 sequence is 15 residues long. Per germline, CDR1 LNHDA and CDR2 SQIVND (reference sequence). CDR3 in DNA: TGTGCCAGCTCGGGACAGCCGCCCTCTGGAAACACCATATATTTT. This encodes CASSGQPPSGNTIYF. The whole variable domain, remainder taken from reference TRBV19 and TRBJ1-3, is DGGITQSPKYLFRKEGQNVTLSCEQNLNHDAMYWYRQDPGQGLRLIYYSQIVNDFQKGDIAEGYSVSREKKESFPLTVTSAQKNPTAFYLCASSGQPPSGNTIYFGEGSWLTVV.

This clone has only a few counts. Other DNA variants within this sample encode the same CDR3. The rearrangement joins TRBV18 to TRBJ1-1; TRBD1 agrees at 11 bases. Germline CDR1 reads KGHSH; CDR2 reads LQKENI. The V gene end was trimmed by 4 bases and the J gene end by 1 base; junction bases not matched to a gene: 2. The CDR3 has 15 amino acids. Here the CDR3 reads CASSRGTGGNTEAFF. In DNA form, the CDR3 reads TGTGCCAGCTCACGTGGGACAGGGGGGAACACTGAAGCTTTCTTT.

The chain recombines TRBV7-6 with TRBJ1-4; 8 nucleotides agree with TRBD1. The germline V gene has CDR1 SGHVS and CDR2 FNYEAQ. The CDR3 is 15 residues long. J was trimmed by 1 base and V by 3 bases; bases with no gene match: 1. The CDR3 coding sequence is TGTGCCAGCAGCTTCACAGGGGGAACTAATGAAAAACTGTTTTTT. It yields the protein CASSFTGGTNEKLFF.

V is TRBV4-3 and J is TRBJ1-3; D gene unclear. The CDR3 spans 15 residues. V was cut by 2 bases and J by 0 bases, with 8 bases left in between. Germline V CDR1 and CDR2: LGHNA, YSLEER. CDR3 sequence: CASSQNTPSGNTIYF. The CDR3 coding sequence is TGCGCCAGCAGCCAAAATACACCCTCTGGAAACACCATATATTTT.

J is TRBJ1-4 and V is TRBV19; D gene ambiguous. The CDR3 is 14 residues long. Trimming shortened V by 9 bases and J by 5 bases, and 16 bases separated the two germline ends. The germline CDR1 and CDR2 sequences are LNHDA and SQIVND (reference sequence). CDR3 in amino acids: CASNFPGSNEKLFF. The CDR3 nucleotides are TGTGCCAGCAATTTTCCGGGTTCCAATGAAAAACTGTTTTTT.

The rearrangement links TRBV19 to TRBJ1-2, with D hard to call. Per the germline V gene, CDR1 is LNHDA and CDR2 is SQIVND (reference sequence). CDR3 length: 14 amino acids. Trimming left V 2 bases short and J 11 bases short, with 18 bases between. The CDR3 bases are TGTGCCAGTAGTATAATGTTTGAGGCACCGACTTACACCTTC. Translating gives CASSIMFEAPTYTF.

The chain is built from TRBV9 and TRBJ1-5; no firm D call. From germline, CDR1 is SGDLS and CDR2 YYNGEE. V was trimmed by 0 bases and J by 0 bases, leaving 7 bases between them. There are 15 residues in the CDR3. The CDR3 DNA reads TGTGCCAGCAGCGTAGCGGGGTATAGCAATCAGCCCCAGCATTTT. Translating it yields CASSVAGYSNQPQHF. Supplemented by reference TRBV9 and TRBJ1-5, the full variable domain reads DSGVTQTPKHLITATGQRVTLRCSPRSGDLSVYWYQQSLDQGLQFLIQYYNGEERAKGNILERFSAQQFPDLHSELNLSSLELGDSALYFCASSVAGYSNQPQHFGDGTRLSIL.

The chain joins TRBV6-6 to TRBJ1-2, with 7 bases identical to TRBD1. Germline-derived CDR1 and CDR2 are MNHNY and SVGAGI (reference sequence). This CDR3 contains 13 residues. Trimming took 7 bases from V and 5 from J; bases not matched to a gene: 7. Here the CDR3 DNA reads TGTGCCAGCACATCGCGGGACAGTTATGGCTACACCTTC. This encodes CASTSRDSYGYTF.

V is TRBV6-7 and J is TRBJ2-1; 8 bases map to TRBD2. TRBV6-7 is known as an ORF, though its function is uncertain. Trimming took 2 bases from V and 0 from J; bases not matched to a gene: 6. This CDR3 comprises 17 residues. The DNA for the CDR3 is TGTGCCAGCAGTTACGGGCTAGCGGGTGACTCCTACAATGAGCAGTTCTTC. Encoded protein: CASSYGLAGDSYNEQFF.